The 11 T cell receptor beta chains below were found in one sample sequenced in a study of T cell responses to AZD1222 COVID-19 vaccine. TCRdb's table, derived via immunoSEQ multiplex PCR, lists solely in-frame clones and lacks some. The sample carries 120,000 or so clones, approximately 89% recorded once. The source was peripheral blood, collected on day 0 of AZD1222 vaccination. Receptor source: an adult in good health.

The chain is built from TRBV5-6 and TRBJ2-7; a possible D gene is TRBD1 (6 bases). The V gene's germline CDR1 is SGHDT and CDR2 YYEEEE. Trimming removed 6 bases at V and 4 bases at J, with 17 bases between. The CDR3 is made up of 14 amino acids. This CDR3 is CASNTQRGTYEQYF. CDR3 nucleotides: TGTGCCAGCAACACGCAAAGGGGGACGTACGAGCAGTACTTC.

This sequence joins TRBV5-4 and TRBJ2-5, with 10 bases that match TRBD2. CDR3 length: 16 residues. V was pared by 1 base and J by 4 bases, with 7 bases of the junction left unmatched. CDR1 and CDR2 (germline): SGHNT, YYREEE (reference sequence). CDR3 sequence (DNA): TGTGCCAGCAGCTTGCCCCTAGCGGGGGACGCAGAGACCCAGTACTTC. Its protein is CASSLPLAGDAETQYF.

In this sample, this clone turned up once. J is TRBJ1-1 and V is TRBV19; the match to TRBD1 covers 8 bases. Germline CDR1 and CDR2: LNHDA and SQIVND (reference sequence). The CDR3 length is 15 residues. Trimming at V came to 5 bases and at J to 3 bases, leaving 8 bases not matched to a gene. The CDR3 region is CASSGTQGVDTEAFF. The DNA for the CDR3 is TGTGCCAGTAGTGGGACACAGGGGGTCGACACTGAAGCTTTCTTT.

CDR3 sequence reads: CSVGDSGRNTEAFF. In DNA, the CDR3 is TGCAGCGTTGGGGATTCGGGGCGGAACACTGAAGCTTTCTTT. This chain links TRBV29-1 with TRBJ1-1, with a possible D match to TRBD1 (5 bases). CDR3 length: 14 amino acids. Germline lookup yields CDR1 SQVTM and CDR2 ANQGSEA. Trimming removed 4 bases from V and 1 base from J, with 13 bases in between. Full variable domain (remainder filled in from reference TRBV29-1 and TRBJ1-1): SAVISQKPSRDICQRGTSLTIQCQVDSQVTMMFWYRQQPGQSLTLIATANQGSEATYESGFVIDKFPISRPNLTFSTLTVSNMSPEDSSIYLCSVGDSGRNTEAFFGQGTRLTVV.

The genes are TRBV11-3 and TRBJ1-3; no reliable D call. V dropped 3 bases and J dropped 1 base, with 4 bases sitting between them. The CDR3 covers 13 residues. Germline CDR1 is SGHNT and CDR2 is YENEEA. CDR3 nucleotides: TGTGCCAGCAGCTTCGGGTCTGGAAACACCATATATTTT. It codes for CASSFGSGNTIYF.

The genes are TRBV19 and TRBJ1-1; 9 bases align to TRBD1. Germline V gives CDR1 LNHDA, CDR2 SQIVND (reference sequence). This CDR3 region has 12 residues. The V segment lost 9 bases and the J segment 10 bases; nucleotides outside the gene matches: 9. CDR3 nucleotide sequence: TGTGCCAGCCAGCCGACAGGGGGTGCAGCTTTCTTT. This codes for CASQPTGGAAFF.

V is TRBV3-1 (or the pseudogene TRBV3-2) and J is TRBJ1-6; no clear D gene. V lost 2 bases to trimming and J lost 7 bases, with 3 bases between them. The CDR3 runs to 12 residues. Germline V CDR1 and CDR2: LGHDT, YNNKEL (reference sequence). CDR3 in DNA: TGTGCCAGCAGCCAAAGGAATTCACCCCTCCACTTT. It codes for CASSQRNSPLHF.

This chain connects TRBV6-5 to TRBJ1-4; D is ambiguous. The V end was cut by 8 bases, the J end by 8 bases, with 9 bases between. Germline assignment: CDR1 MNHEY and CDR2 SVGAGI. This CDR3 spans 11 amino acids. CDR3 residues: CASSPGEKLFF. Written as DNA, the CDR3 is TGTGCCAGCTCTCCAGGCGAAAAACTGTTTTTT.

The CDR3 DNA follows: TGTGCCAGCAGTTCAGTAGGAGGGGCGAACACCGGGGAGCTGTTTTTT. Translation: CASSSVGGANTGELFF. The rearrangement uses TRBV27 and TRBJ2-2; possible D gene TRBD2, 6 bases. Germline V gene sequence: CDR1 MNHEY, CDR2 SMNVEV (reference sequence). With 4 bases removed from V and 0 bases from J, the gap between germline ends came to 12 bases. CDR3 length: 16 residues.

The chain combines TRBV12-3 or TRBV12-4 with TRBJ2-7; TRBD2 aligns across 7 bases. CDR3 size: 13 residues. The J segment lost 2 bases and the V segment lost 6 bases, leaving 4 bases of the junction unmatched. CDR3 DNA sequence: TGTGCCAGCAGCCCTGGGACTACCTACGAGCAGTACTTC. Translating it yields CASSPGTTYEQYF.

DNA for the CDR3: TGTGCCAGCAGTTCGAATCACGGAGGGGGGAGTGAAAAACTGTTTTTT. Its translation: CASSSNHGGGSEKLFF. The J gene is TRBJ1-4, the V gene TRBV6-5; D might be TRBD1 (6 bases). The CDR3 spans 16 residues. Trimming removed 4 bases from V and 7 bases from J, with 19 bases in between. Per the germline V gene, CDR1 is MNHEY and CDR2 is SVGAGI.